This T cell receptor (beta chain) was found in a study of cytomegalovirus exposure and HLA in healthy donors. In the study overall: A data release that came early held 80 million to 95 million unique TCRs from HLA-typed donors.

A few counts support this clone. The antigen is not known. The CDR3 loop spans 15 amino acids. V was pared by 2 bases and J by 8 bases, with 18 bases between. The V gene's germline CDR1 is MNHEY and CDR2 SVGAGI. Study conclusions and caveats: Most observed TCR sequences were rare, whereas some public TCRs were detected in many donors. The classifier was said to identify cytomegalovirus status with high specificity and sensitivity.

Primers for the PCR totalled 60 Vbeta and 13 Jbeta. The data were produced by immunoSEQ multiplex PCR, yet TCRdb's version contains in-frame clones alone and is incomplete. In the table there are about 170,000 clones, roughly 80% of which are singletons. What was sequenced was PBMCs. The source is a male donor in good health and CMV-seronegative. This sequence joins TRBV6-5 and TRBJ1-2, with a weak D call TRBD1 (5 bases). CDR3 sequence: CASSYGRPGYRGYTF. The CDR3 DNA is TGTGCCAGCAGTTACGGACGGCCAGGGTACAGGGGCTACACCTTC.